This T cell receptor (beta chain) originates from a study of identifying expanded T cells in peripheral blood. The study, taken as a whole, reports: Variance in clone template counts between two-week samples significantly increased with total template count across all healthy donors.

Germline V gives CDR1 LNHDA, CDR2 SQIVND (reference sequence). The CDR3 runs to 12 residues. With 5 bases removed from V and 8 bases from J, the gap between germline ends came to 10 bases. A remark on this clone: The antigen is not known.

Method: immunoSEQ multiplex PCR; TCRdb's copy keeps in-frame clones and lacks some. The sample shows about 97,000 clones, around 88% of them seen only once. This clonotype was obtained from a person aged 18 to 70 in good health. Sequenced material: blood. This rearrangement joins TRBV19 to TRBJ2-1; D gene uncertain. In DNA form, the CDR3 reads TGTGCCAGTAGTCCGGCCCGCCATGAGCAGTTCTTC. Encoded protein: CASSPARHEQFF.